This T cell receptor beta chain emerged from a study of tumor-infiltrating lymphocytes in primary liver carcinoma. The length of the CDR3 is 13 residues. From germline, CDR1 is SGHAT and CDR2 FQNNGV. Findings and caveats of the study: Roughly 7-24% of top clones, and no more, occurred in all five tumor regions.

Extraction of RNA together with DNA used about 17-30 mg of unsorted bulk tissue. Over 80% viable tumor cells were present in every tumor sample. The template, 450 to 650 ng total RNA, yielded TCR beta cDNA made with a constant-region primer. It was through three nested multiplex PCR rounds of slightly modified ARM-PCR that TCR beta libraries arose. For roughly 10 cycles apiece, the opening two PCR rounds ran with TRBV1-TRBV30 forward primers and a C-beta reverse primer. MiXCR, applied by TCRdb to the multiplex PCR reads, yields one record per CDR3 protein. The repertoire has some 64,000 distinct CDR3 sequences, roughly two thirds of them found once; the top ten carry roughly 40%. As regards this clonotype: Its antigen is unidentified. The germline gene is not matched at one end of the junction; a read error may be the cause.

The sequence came from a man in his forties or fifties with primary liver carcinoma and hepatitis B virus infection. This rearrangement joins TRBV11-2 to TRBJ2-5; the D is unclear. Sequencing was done on a sample of liver tumor tissue from sampling region 4. Subset given: tumor region T4, right-lateral pole. DNA for the CDR3: TGTGCCAGCAGCTTAGCTCCGGAAGAGATCCAGTACTTC. Protein sequence: CASSLAPEEIQYF.